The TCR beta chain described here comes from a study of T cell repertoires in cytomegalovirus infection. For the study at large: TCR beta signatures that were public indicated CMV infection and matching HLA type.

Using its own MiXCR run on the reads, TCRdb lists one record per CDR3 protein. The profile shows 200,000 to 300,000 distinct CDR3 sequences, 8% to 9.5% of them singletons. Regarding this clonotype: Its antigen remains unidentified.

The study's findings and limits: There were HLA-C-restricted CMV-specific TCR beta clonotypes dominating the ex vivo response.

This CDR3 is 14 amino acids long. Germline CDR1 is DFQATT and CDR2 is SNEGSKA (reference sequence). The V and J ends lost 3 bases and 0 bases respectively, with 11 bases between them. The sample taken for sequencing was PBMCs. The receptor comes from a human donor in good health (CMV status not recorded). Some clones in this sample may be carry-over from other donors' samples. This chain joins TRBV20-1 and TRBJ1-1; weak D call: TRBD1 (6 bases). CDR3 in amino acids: CSASPGTMNTEAFF. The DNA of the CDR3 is TGCAGTGCTAGTCCCGGGACAATGAACACTGAAGCTTTCTTT.